This passage covers 5 T cell receptor beta chains from one sample sequenced in a study of blood T cells in healthy people across ages. A J-beta primer mix and a sample-barcoded 5' primer were used in a second PCR of roughly 6 to 11 cycles. MiXCR was run by TCRdb on the 5' RACE reads, yielding one entry per CDR3 protein. The sample shows some 700,000 distinct CDR3 sequences, roughly 44% of them seen only once. Material: blood. The receptors originated from an older woman in good health.

This clonotype was detected only a few times. The genes are TRBV5-1 and TRBJ2-7; TRBD1 matches at 9 bases. The V and J ends lost 7 bases and 4 bases, in that order; junction bases with no gene match: 9. From germline, CDR1 is SGHRS and CDR2 YFSETQ. The CDR3 is made up of 14 amino acids. CDR3 sequence reads: CASRTGQGTYEQYF. The CDR3 DNA reads TGCGCCAGCCGTACCGGACAGGGGACTTACGAGCAGTACTTC.

This clonotype was seen a few times. This rearrangement joins TRBV6-4 to TRBJ1-1; possible D gene TRBD1, 5 bases. Trimming removed 2 bases from V and 1 base from J, with 5 bases in between. Germline V CDR1 and CDR2: MRHNA, SNTAGT. This CDR3 contains 13 residues. Here the CDR3 DNA reads TGTGCCAGCAGTGACCAGGGGAACACTGAAGCTTTCTTT. Residues: CASSDQGNTEAFF.

This rearrangement joins TRBV5-6 to TRBJ2-5, with a possible D match to TRBD2 (6 bases). Germline V gene data show CDR1 as SGHDT and CDR2 as YYEEEE. The CDR3 is 16 amino acids. The V end lost 9 bases, the J end lost 2 bases, and 23 bases lay between the germline ends. CDR3 sequence: CATTWWTGGSQETQYF. The CDR3 nucleotides are TGTGCCACCACGTGGTGGACCGGGGGTTCACAAGAGACCCAGTACTTC.

The chain has TRBV3-1 and TRBJ2-1; TRBD2 agrees at 7 bases. The germline gives CDR1 LGHDT, CDR2 YNNKEL (reference sequence). Germline trimming cut 0 bases from V and 5 bases from J; bases unmatched to any gene: 10. The CDR3 is 17 amino acids. The CDR3 is CASSQDHPAGANNEQFF. The DNA for the CDR3 is TGTGCCAGCAGCCAAGATCACCCGGCGGGAGCTAACAATGAGCAGTTCTTC.

As regards this clonotype: A read error may explain this, as a much larger clone is one base away. The CDR3 nucleotides read TGTGCCAGCAGCGTAGTCCTTGGGGACGAGCAGTACTTC. As protein: CASSVVLGDEQYF. The rearrangement uses TRBV7-2 and TRBJ2-7; no definite D call. This CDR3 comprises 13 residues. V gave up 5 bases and J gave up 5 bases, with 13 bases separating them. From germline, CDR1 is SGHTA and CDR2 FQGNSA.